The sequence of this T cell receptor beta chain was determined in a study of radiation and T cells in renal cell carcinoma. Note on this clone: The antigen remains unidentified.

V dropped 5 bases and J dropped 2; count of bases not matched to a gene: 4. Germline CDR1 reads SEHNR; CDR2 reads FQNEAQ (reference sequence). The CDR3 is 15 amino acids. Whole-study findings and limits: From baseline, blood top tumor clonotypes peaked at 2 weeks post-radiation. Without pretreatment biopsies, baseline tumor clonotype presence was undetermined.

Sequencing used immunoSEQ multiplex PCR; TCRdb keeps in-frame clones, though not all of them. This sample carries 120,000 or so clones, around 80% of them seen once, and the ten largest clones take 5.8%. Time point here: blood 2 weeks post-SBRT. As to treatment: 15 Gy SBRT to primary tumor, nephrectomy 4 weeks later. Radiation-treated patients gave blood at baseline, week 2 and week 4. This renal cell carcinoma was of the clear cell type. This rearrangement joins TRBV7-9 to TRBJ1-2; 11 bases fit TRBD1. The sequence came from a man over 45 with renal cell carcinoma. The sequences come from blood, collected from a patient whose treatment included radiotherapy and nephrectomy. This CDR3 is CASSGTGGINYGYTF. CDR3 in DNA: TGTGCCAGCAGCGGGACAGGGGGAATCAACTATGGCTACACCTTC.